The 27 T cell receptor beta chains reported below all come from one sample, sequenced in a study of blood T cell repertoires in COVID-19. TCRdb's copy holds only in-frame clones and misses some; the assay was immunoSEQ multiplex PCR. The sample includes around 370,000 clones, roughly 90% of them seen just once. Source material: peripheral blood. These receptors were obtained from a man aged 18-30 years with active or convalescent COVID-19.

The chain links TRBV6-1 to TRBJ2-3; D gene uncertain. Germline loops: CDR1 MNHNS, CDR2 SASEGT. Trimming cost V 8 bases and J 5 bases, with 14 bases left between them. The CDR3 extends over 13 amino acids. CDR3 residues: CASRGQVKDTQYF. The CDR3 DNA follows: TGTGCCAGCCGTGGGCAGGTGAAAGATACGCAGTATTTT.

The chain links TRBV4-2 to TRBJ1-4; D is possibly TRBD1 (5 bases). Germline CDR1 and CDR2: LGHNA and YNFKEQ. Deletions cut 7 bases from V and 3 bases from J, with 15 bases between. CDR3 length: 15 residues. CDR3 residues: CASTPLGAPNEKLFF. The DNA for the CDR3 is TGTGCCAGCACCCCGTTAGGGGCGCCTAATGAAAAACTGTTTTTT.

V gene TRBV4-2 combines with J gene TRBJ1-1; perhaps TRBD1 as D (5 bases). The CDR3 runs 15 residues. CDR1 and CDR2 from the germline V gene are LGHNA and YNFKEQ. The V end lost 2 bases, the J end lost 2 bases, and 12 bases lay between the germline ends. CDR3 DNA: TGTGCCAGCAGCCAAACTGACAGAATTAACACTGAAGCTTTCTTT. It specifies CASSQTDRINTEAFF.

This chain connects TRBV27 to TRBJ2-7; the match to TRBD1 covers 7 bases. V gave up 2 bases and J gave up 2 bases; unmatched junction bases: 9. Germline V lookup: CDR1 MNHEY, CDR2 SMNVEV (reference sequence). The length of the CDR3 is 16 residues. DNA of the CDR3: TGTGCCAGCAGTTTAAACCCCCCGACAGGGACCTACGAGCAGTACTTC. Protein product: CASSLNPPTGTYEQYF.

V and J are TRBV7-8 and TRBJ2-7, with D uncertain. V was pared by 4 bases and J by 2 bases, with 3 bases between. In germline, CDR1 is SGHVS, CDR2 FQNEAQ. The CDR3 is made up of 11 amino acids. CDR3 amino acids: CASSSAYEQYF. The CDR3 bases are TGTGCCAGCAGCTCCGCCTACGAGCAGTACTTC.

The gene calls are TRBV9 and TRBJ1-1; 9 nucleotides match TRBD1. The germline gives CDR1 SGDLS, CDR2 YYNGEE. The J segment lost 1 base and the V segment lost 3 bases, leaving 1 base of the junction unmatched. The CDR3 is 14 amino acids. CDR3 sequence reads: CASSGTGENTEAFF. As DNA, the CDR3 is TGTGCCAGCAGCGGGACAGGGGAGAACACTGAAGCTTTCTTT.

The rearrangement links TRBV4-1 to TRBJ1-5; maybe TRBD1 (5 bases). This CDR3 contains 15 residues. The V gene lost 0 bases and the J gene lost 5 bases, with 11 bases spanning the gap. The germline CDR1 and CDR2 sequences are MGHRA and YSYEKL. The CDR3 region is CASSQDYQGDQPQHF. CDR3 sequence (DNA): TGCGCCAGCAGCCAAGATTATCAGGGCGATCAGCCCCAGCATTTT.

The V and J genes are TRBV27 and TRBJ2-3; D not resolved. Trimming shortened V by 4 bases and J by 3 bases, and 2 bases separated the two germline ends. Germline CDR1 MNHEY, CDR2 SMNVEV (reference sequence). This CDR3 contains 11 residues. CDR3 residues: CASSSTDTQYF. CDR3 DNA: TGTGCCAGCAGTTCGACAGATACGCAGTATTTT.

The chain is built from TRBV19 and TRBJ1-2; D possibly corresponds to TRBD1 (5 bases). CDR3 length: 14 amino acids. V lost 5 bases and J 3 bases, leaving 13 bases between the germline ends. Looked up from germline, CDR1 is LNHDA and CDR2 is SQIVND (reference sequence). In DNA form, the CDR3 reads TGTGCCAGTAGTGGGGCGCAGGGCCACTATGGCTACACCTTC. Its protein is CASSGAQGHYGYTF.

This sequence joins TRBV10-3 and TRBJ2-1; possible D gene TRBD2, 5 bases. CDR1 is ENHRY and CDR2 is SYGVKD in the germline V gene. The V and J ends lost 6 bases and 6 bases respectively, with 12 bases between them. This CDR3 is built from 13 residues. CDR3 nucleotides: TGTGCCATCAGAACCGCCGGGGTCAATGAGCAGTTCTTC. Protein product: CAIRTAGVNEQFF.

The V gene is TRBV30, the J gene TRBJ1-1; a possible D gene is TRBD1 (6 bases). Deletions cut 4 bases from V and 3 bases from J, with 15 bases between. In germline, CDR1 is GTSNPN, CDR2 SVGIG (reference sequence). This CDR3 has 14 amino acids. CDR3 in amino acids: CAWNPQGLDTEAFF. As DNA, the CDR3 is TGTGCCTGGAATCCGCAGGGGCTGGACACTGAAGCTTTCTTT.

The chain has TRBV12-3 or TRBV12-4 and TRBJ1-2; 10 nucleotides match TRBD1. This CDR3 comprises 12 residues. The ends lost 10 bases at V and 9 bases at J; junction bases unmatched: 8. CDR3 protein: CATRQGATSYTF. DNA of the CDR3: TGTGCCACCAGACAGGGGGCGACGAGCTACACCTTC.

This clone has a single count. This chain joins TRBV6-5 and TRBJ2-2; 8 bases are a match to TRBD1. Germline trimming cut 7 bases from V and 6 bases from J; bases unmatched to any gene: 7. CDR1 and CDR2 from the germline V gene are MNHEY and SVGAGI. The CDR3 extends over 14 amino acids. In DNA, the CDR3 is TGTGCCAGCACCCCGACAGGGGTGGCCGGGGAGCTGTTTTTT. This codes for CASTPTGVAGELFF.

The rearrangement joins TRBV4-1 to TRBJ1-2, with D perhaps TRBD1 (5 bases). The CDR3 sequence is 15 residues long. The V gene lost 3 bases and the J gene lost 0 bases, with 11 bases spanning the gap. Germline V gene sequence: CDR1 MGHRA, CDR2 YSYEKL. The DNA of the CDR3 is TGCGCCAGCAGCCAGGACATTAATTCTAACTATGGCTACACCTTC. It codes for CASSQDINSNYGYTF.

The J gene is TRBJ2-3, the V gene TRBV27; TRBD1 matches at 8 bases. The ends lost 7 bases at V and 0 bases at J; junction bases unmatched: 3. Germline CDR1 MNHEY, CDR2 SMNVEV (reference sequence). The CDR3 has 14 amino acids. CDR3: CASKHRGSTDTQYF. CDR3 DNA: TGTGCCAGCAAACACAGGGGGAGCACAGATACGCAGTATTTT.

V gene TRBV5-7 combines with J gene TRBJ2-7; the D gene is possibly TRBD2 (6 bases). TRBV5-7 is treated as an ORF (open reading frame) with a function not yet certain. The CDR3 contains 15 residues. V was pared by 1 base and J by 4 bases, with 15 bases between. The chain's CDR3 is CASSLFCAGRYEQYF. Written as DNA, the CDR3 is TGTGCCAGCAGCTTGTTCTGCGCGGGGAGATACGAGCAGTACTTC.

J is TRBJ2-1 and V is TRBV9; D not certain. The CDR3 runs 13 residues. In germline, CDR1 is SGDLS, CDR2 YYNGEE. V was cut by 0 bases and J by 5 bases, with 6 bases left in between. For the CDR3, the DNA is TGTGCCAGCAGCGTAGCTCCGGACAATGAGCAGTTCTTC. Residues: CASSVAPDNEQFF.

The CDR3: CASSLTGLAGELDTQYF. CDR3 sequence (DNA): TGTGCCAGCAGCTTAACGGGACTAGCGGGAGAATTAGATACGCAGTATTTT. The chain recombines TRBV7-8 with TRBJ2-3; 14 nucleotides match TRBD2. Germline V CDR1 and CDR2: SGHVS, FQNEAQ. The CDR3 totals 17 residues. V dropped 2 bases and J dropped 5; count of bases not matched to a gene: 6.

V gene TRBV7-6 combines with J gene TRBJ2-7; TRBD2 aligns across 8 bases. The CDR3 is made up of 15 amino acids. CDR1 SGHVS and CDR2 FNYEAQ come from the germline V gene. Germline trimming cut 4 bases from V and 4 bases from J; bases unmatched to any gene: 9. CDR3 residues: CASSSPGLGDYEQYF. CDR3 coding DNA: TGTGCCAGCAGCTCCCCGGGACTAGGAGATTACGAGCAGTACTTC.

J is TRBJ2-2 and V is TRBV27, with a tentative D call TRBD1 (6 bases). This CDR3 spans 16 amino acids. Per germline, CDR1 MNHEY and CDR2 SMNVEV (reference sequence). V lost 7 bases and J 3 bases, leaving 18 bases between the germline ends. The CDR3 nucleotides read TGTGCCAGCACGGGATCAGGAGACAGGCACACCGGGGAGCTGTTTTTT. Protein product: CASTGSGDRHTGELFF.

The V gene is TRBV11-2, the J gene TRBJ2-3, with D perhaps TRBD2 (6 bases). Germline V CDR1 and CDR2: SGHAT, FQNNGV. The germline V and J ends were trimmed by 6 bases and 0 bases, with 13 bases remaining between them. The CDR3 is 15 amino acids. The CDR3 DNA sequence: TGTGCCAGCAGTTTGGAGGGGATAAGCACAGATACGCAGTATTTT. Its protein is CASSLEGISTDTQYF.

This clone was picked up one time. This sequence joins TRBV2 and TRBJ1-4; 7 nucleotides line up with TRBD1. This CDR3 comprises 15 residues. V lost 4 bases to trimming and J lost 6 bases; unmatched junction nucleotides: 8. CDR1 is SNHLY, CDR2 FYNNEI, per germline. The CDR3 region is CASSADGTVYEKLFF. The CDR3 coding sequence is TGTGCCAGCAGTGCCGACGGGACAGTTTATGAAAAACTGTTTTTT. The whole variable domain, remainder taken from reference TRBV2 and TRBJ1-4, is EPEVTQTPSHQVTQMGQEVILRCVPISNHLYFYWYRQILGQKVEFLVSFYNNEISEKSEIFDDQFSVERPDGSNFTLKIRSTKLEDSAMYFCASSADGTVYEKLFFGSGTQLSVL.

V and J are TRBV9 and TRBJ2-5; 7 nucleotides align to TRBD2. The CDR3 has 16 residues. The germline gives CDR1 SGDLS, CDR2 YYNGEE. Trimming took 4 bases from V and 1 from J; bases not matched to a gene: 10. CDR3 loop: CASSQEEGGAQETQYF. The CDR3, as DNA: TGTGCCAGCAGCCAGGAGGAGGGAGGGGCCCAAGAGACCCAGTACTTC.

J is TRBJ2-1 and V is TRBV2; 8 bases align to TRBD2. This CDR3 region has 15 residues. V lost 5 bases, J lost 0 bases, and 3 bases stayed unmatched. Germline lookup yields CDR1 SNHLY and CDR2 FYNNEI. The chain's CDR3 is CASSPLAGSYNEQFF. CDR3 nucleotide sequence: TGTGCCAGCAGTCCTCTAGCGGGCTCCTACAATGAGCAGTTCTTC.

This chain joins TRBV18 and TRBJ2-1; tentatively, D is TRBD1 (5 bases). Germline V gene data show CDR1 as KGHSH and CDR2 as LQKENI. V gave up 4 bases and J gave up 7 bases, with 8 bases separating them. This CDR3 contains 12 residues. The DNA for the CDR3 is TGTGCCAGCTCACTCGCAGGGAATGAGCAGTTCTTC. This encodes CASSLAGNEQFF.

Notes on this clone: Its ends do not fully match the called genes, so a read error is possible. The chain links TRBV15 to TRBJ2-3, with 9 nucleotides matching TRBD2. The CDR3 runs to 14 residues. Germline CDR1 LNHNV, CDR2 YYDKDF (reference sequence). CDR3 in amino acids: CATSRDPPASGIKF. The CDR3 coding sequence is TGTGCCACCAGCAGAGATCCCCCGGCTAGCGGGATTAAGTTT.

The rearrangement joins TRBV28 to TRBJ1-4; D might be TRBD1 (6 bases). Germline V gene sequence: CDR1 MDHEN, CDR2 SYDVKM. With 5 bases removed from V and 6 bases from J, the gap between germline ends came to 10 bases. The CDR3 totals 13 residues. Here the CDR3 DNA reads TGTGCCAGCAGTCCACAGGGCGATGAAAAACTGTTTTTT. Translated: CASSPQGDEKLFF.